This T cell receptor beta chain derives from a study of T cell responses to AZD1222 COVID-19 vaccine. Study as a whole: Recipients boosted at about 4 weeks or about 12 weeks are pooled.

As concerns this clone: Antigen specificity is unknown.

The CDR3 totals 15 residues. Germline CDR1 MDHEN, CDR2 SYDVKM. The germline V and J ends were trimmed by 4 bases and 1 base, with 8 bases remaining between them. Study conclusions and caveats: Donor demographics were predominantly white British with a female majority; clonal diversity may be underestimated. A rise in Spike-specific TCR breadth and depth followed two AZD1222 doses.

The table came from immunoSEQ multiplex PCR; TCRdb's copy has only in-frame clones and leaves some out. Of 90,000 to 130,000 clones detected, about four fifths appear once; the ten largest clones hold around 4.6%. This receptor was obtained from an adult in good health. Material: peripheral blood, obtained on day 0 of AZD1222 vaccination. The genes are TRBV28 and TRBJ2-6, with no clear D. The DNA for the CDR3 is TGTGCCAGCAGTTCCCTCGGGTCTGGGGCCAACGTCCTGACTTTC. Amino acid sequence: CASSSLGSGANVLTF.